This T cell receptor (beta chain) was observed in a study of CD8+CD57+ T cells in acquired aplastic anemia. Study as a whole: Sorted CD4+ and CD8+ cell DNA averaged roughly 3.2 ug.

The germline gives CDR1 SGHVS, CDR2 FNYEAQ. V gave up 4 bases and J gave up 4 bases, with 13 bases separating them. The CDR3 spans 14 residues. CD8+CD57+ cell expansion, shown by flow cytometry, had occurred in the patients selected for sequencing. Genomic DNA acted as the template from which TCR beta VDJ combination and CDR3 sequence profiling were carried out. TCRdb reprocessed the reads with MiXCR, giving one entry per CDR3 protein. The table records around 500,000 distinct CDR3 sequences, under 40% of them present only once. Ten or more counts support this clonotype. The clonotype comes from a human donor with aplastic anemia. The sequenced sample consisted of sorted CD4+, CD8+, or CD8+CD57+ T cells (not recorded which) from PBMCs. The chain combines TRBV7-6 with TRBJ2-5; D possibly matches TRBD1 or TRBD2 (6 bases each). The CDR3 spells CASSSGVGAETQYF. The CDR3 bases are TGTGCCAGCAGCTCGGGAGTGGGGGCAGAGACCCAGTACTTC.